The 17 T cell receptor beta chains below were found in one sample sequenced in a study of blood T cells in healthy people across ages. For the second PCR, which ran for roughly 7 to 11 cycles, a sample-barcoded 5' primer and a J-beta primer mix were used. TCRdb called the 5' RACE reads again in MiXCR, with one record for every CDR3 protein. Of about 580,000 distinct CDR3 sequences in the sample, 40% to 55% are singletons; the top ten hold roughly 24%. Specimen: blood. Receptor source: a man at least 80 years old in good health.

This clonotype was counted a few times. With a much larger clone just one base away, this may be a read error. The CDR3 nucleotides are TGTGCCAGCAGGCGTCGGCTAGCGGGAGCCCCATCCTACAATGAGCAGTACTTC. Its translation: CASRRRLAGAPSYNEQYF. V usage is TRBV6-1 and J usage is TRBJ2-7; 10 nucleotides agree with TRBD2. The germline V gene encodes CDR1 MNHNS and CDR2 SASEGT. Trimming removed 6 bases from V and 7 bases from J; junction bases left unmatched: 21. The CDR3 runs 18 residues.

The gene calls are TRBV3-1 and TRBJ2-5, with D perhaps matching TRBD2 (7 bases). The J call may be mistaken, given a closer DNA end match to TRBJ2-7. CDR3 length: 16 residues. Germline values: CDR1 LGHDT, CDR2 YNNKEL (reference sequence). CDR3 nucleotides: TGTGCCAGCAGCCAAGCTCCAGCGGGACACCCCTACGAGCAGTACTTC. Protein: CASSQAPAGHPYEQYF.

This clonotype was seen a few times. The CDR3 DNA reads as TGTGCCAGCAGCCAAGTACCGGGGAATCAGCCCCAGCATTTT. Encoded protein: CASSQVPGNQPQHF. The V call is TRBV3-1, the J call TRBJ1-5; D ambiguous. Trimming shortened V by 1 base and J by 4 bases, and 8 bases separated the two germline ends. Germline assignment: CDR1 LGHDT and CDR2 YNNKEL (reference sequence). The CDR3 consists of 14 residues. Variable domain in full (rest from reference TRBV3-1 and TRBJ1-5): DTAVSQTPKYLVTQMGNDKSIKCEQNLGHDTMYWYKQDSKKFLKIMFSYNNKELIINETVPNRFSPKSPDKAHLNLHINSLELGDSAVYFCASSQVPGNQPQHFGDGTRLSIL.

The rearrangement links TRBV10-2 to TRBJ2-3, with TRBD2 matching 16 bases. V was pared by 5 bases and J by 6 bases, with 5 bases of the junction left unmatched. Germline V gene sequence: CDR1 WSHSY, CDR2 SAAADI. The CDR3 runs 16 residues. CDR3 sequence: CASSLGLAGGLDTQYF. In nucleotides, the CDR3 is TGCGCCAGCAGTCTGGGACTAGCGGGAGGGTTGGATACGCAGTATTTT.

This clonotype showed up just a few times. The chain couples TRBV20-1 to TRBJ1-2, with no clear D. V gave up 6 bases and J gave up 0 bases, with 11 bases separating them. Germline V lookup: CDR1 DFQATT, CDR2 SNEGSKA (reference sequence). The CDR3 is made up of 13 amino acids. CDR3 region: CSAETAANYGYTF. Here the CDR3 DNA reads TGCAGTGCCGAGACGGCAGCTAACTATGGCTACACCTTC.

This clonotype occurred a few times. The chain carries TRBV12-3 or TRBV12-4 and TRBJ2-2; tentative D call: TRBD1 (7 bases). This CDR3 region has 15 residues. The V end lost 5 bases, the J end lost 4 bases, and 14 bases lay between the germline ends. The CDR3 loop reads CASSPRQGGTGELFF. DNA for the CDR3: TGTGCCAGCAGTCCTAGACAGGGAGGCACCGGGGAGCTGTTTTTT.

This clonotype appeared a few times. This chain links TRBV4-1 with TRBJ1-2; tentatively, D is TRBD1 (5 bases). The germline V gene encodes CDR1 MGHRA and CDR2 YSYEKL. V was pared by 0 bases and J by 4 bases, with 12 bases between. The CDR3 is 15 amino acids. The CDR3 is CASSQDTGRSYGYTF. In DNA form, the CDR3 reads TGCGCCAGCAGCCAAGATACAGGACGGTCCTATGGCTACACCTTC.

The rearrangement links TRBV7-9 to TRBJ2-7; D may correspond to TRBD1 or TRBD2 (7 bases each). Germline loops: CDR1 SEHNR, CDR2 FQNEAQ (reference sequence). The CDR3 has 16 amino acids. Between the trimmed V and J ends, which lost 4 bases and 7 bases, there was a span of 23 bases. The CDR3 sequence is CASSSERDRGYNEQYF. In DNA, the CDR3 is TGTGCCAGCAGCTCTGAGCGGGACAGAGGATACAATGAGCAGTACTTC.

V and J are TRBV20-1 and TRBJ1-5; 9 bases fit TRBD1. This CDR3 contains 15 residues. The germline CDR1 and CDR2 sequences are DFQATT and SNEGSKA (reference sequence). The junction had 6 bases not matched to a gene; V was cut back by 2 bases and J by 4 bases. CDR3 in amino acids: CSARYQGTGNQPQHF. The DNA of the CDR3 is TGCAGTGCTAGATATCAGGGGACAGGGAATCAGCCCCAGCATTTT.

This clonotype was recorded a few times. The chain is built from TRBV7-2 and TRBJ2-7, with 8 bases identical to TRBD2. CDR1 is SGHTA, CDR2 FQGNSA, per germline. J gave up 4 bases and V 5 bases, and 7 bases lay outside the gene matches. The CDR3 has 14 residues. In DNA, the CDR3 is TGTGCCAGCAGCACCACTAGCGGAGCTTACGAGCAGTACTTC. This translates into CASSTTSGAYEQYF. The full variable domain, in which reference TRBV7-2 and TRBJ2-7 provide the parts outside the CDR3, is GAGVSQSPSNKVTEKGKDVELRCDPISGHTALYWYRQSLGQGLEFLIYFQGNSAPDKSGLPSDRFSAERTGGSVSTLTIQRTQQEDSAVYLCASSTTSGAYEQYFGPGTRLTVT.

This clonotype has more than one count but fewer than ten. The chain links TRBV25-1 to TRBJ1-2, with TRBD1 matching over 8 bases. The CDR3 length is 15 residues. The V gene end was trimmed by 3 bases and the J gene end by 5 bases; junction bases not matched to a gene: 8. From germline, CDR1 is MGHDK and CDR2 SYGVNS. The CDR3 sequence: CASSEPGQGGYGYTF. In DNA form, the CDR3 reads TGTGCCAGCAGTGAGCCCGGACAGGGAGGATATGGCTACACCTTC.

This clonotype was recorded many times. J is TRBJ2-1 and V is TRBV10-3; TRBD2 is a possible D gene (5 bases). Germline CDR1 and CDR2: ENHRY and SYGVKD. The CDR3 spans 14 residues. The V end lost 2 bases, the J end lost 8 bases, and 13 bases lay between the germline ends. Here the CDR3 reads CAISENGVGDEQFF. CDR3 DNA: TGTGCCATCAGTGAGAACGGGGTCGGCGATGAGCAGTTCTTC.

A remark on this clonotype: The junction shows a germline mismatch at one end, possibly a read error. The chain has TRBV9 and TRBJ1-2; D is possibly TRBD1 (5 bases). The CDR3 extends over 13 amino acids. Germline V gene data show CDR1 as SGDLS and CDR2 as YYNGEE. The CDR3 loop is CAPGPGANYGYIF. CDR3 coding DNA: TGTGCCCCAGGGCCAGGCGCGAACTATGGCTACATCTTC.

V is TRBV4-3 and J is TRBJ2-3; TRBD2 might be the D (6 bases). The CDR3 length is 15 residues. Trimming left V 3 bases short and J 2 bases short, with 12 bases between. Per germline, CDR1 LGHNA and CDR2 YSLEER. The CDR3 loop reads CASSQRDGYTDTQYF. The DNA of the CDR3 is TGCGCCAGCAGCCAGCGGGACGGCTACACAGATACGCAGTATTTT.

The CDR3 sequence: CASSFGTRNLETRYF. CDR3 in DNA: TGTGCCAGCAGCTTTGGGACTAGGAATCTGGAGACCCGGTACTTC. V and J are TRBV7-9 and TRBJ2-7; 8 bases are a match to TRBD2. Germline V lookup: CDR1 SEHNR, CDR2 FQNEAQ (reference sequence). This CDR3 contains 15 residues. The V and J ends lost 3 bases and 12 bases, in that order; junction bases with no gene match: 16.

The gene calls are TRBV28 and TRBJ1-2; 7 bases align to TRBD1. Unmatched junction bases numbered 4, after V lost 3 bases and J lost 3 bases. The CDR3 extends over 14 amino acids. The germline V gene encodes CDR1 MDHEN and CDR2 SYDVKM. The CDR3 loop reads CASSLSDRYYGYTF. The CDR3 DNA reads as TGTGCCAGCAGTTTGTCGGACAGGTACTATGGCTACACCTTC.

This clonotype was picked up many times. The rearrangement uses TRBV6-6 and TRBJ2-7, with 11 bases matching TRBD2. This CDR3 has 14 residues. From germline, CDR1 is MNHNY and CDR2 SVGAGI (reference sequence). The trim removed 7 bases at V and 1 base at J, leaving 3 bases unmatched. This CDR3 is CASKLAGGSYEQYF. CDR3 bases: TGTGCCAGCAAGCTAGCGGGGGGTTCCTACGAGCAGTACTTC.